This entry is about one T cell receptor (beta chain). Original analysis: Reference gene primer amplification gave estimated nucleated cell counts. TCRdb's copy holds only in-frame clones and misses some; the assay was immunoSEQ multiplex PCR. The D gene and trimming were derived from the DNA, and the V and J assignments and clone size from that table. Here the sample spans under 45,000 clones, roughly four fifths being singletons. This record belongs to a study of blood T cell repertoires in COVID-19. In the study overall: The origin of the acute and convalescent COVID-19 samples was the United States, Italy and Spain. The cDNA or gDNA used as material had been derived from T cells, B-cell-depleted T cells, or PBMCs.

This CDR3 has 12 residues. Germline values: CDR1 MNHEY, CDR2 SVGAGI. Trimming removed 6 bases from V and 4 bases from J, with 9 bases in between. The sequenced material came from peripheral blood. This receptor was taken from an older woman with acute or convalescent COVID-19. J is TRBJ1-2 and V is TRBV6-5; D not certain. The CDR3 nucleotides are TGTGCCAGCAGCCAGATGTCCTATGGCTACACCTTC. It is translated as CASSQMSYGYTF.